This TCR beta chain was sequenced during a study of post-analysis software for immune sequencing data. Prepared libraries of TCR beta cDNA carried unique molecular identifiers. TCRdb re-called the PCR reads through MiXCR, storing one row per CDR3 protein. The top ten clones hold 7.6% of a sample with about 430,000 distinct CDR3 sequences, 30% to 40% of them seen once. The receptor comes from a girl aged 2-10 years with multiple sclerosis. The specimen sequenced was blood.

The CDR3 coding sequence is TGTGCCAGCAGTTTCACGACAGGTCGCTATGGCTACACCTTC. It translates to CASSFTTGRYGYTF. V usage is TRBV28 and J usage is TRBJ1-2; D possibly corresponds to TRBD1 (6 bases). The CDR3 has 14 amino acids. V was clipped by 3 bases and J by 4 bases, with 12 bases between them. Germline CDR1 MDHEN, CDR2 SYDVKM.